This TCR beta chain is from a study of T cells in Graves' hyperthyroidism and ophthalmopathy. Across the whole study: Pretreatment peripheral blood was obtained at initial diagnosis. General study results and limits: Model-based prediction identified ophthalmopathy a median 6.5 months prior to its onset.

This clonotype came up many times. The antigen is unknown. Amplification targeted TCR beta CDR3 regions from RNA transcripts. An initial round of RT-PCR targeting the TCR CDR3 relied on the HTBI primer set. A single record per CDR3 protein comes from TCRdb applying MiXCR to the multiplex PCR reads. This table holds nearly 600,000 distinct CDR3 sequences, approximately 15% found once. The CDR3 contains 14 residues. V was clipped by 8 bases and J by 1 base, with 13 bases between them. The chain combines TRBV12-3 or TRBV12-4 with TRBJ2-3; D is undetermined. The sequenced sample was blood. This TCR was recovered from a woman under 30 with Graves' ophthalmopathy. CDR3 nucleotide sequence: TGTGCCAGCCACAGTGGGAATGGCACAGATACGCAGTATTTT. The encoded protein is CASHSGNGTDTQYF.